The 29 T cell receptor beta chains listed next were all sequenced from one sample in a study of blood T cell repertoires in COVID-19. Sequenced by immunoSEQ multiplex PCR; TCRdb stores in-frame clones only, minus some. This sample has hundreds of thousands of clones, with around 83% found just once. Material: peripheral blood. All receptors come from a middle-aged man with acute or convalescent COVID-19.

The CDR3: CASSATGHPNATNEKLFF. The CDR3 DNA sequence: TGTGCCAGCAGCGCGACGGGACACCCAAACGCCACTAATGAAAAACTGTTTTTT. The chain uses TRBV5-4 and TRBJ1-4; D is perhaps TRBD1 (6 bases). The CDR3 has 18 amino acids. Germline values: CDR1 SGHNT, CDR2 YYREEE (reference sequence). V dropped 4 bases and J dropped 2 bases, with 21 bases sitting between them.

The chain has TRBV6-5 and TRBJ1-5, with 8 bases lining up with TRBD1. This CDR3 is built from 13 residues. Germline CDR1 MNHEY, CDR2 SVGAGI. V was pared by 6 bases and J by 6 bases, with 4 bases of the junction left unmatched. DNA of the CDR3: TGTGCCAGCAGAAACAGGGGGAGTCAGCCCCAGCATTTT. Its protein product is CASRNRGSQPQHF.

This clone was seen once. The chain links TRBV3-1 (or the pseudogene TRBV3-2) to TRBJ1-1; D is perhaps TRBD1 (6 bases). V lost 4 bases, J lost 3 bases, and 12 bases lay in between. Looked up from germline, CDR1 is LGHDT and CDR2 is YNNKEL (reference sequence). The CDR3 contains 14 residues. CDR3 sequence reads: CASSPGRGDTEAFF. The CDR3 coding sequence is TGTGCCAGCAGCCCCGGCAGGGGAGACACTGAAGCTTTCTTT.

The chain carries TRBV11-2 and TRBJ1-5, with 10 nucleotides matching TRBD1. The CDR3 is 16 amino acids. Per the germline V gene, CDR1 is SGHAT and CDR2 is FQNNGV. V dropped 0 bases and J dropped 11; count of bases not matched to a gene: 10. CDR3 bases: TGTGCCAGCAGCTTAGATTCAGGACAGGGGGTATGGACCCAGCATTTT. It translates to CASSLDSGQGVWTQHF.

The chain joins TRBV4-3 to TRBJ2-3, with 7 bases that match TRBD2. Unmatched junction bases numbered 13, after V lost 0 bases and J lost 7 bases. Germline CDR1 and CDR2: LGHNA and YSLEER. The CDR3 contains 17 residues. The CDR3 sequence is CASSQEGQGGGLNTQYF. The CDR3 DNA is TGCGCCAGCAGCCAAGAGGGGCAGGGCGGGGGTTTGAATACGCAGTATTTT.

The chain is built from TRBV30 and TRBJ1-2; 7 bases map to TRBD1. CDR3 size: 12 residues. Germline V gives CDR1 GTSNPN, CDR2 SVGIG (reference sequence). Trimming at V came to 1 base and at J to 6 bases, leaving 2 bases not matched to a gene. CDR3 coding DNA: TGTGCCTGGAGTGGGACAGGCCATGGCTACACCTTC. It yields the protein CAWSGTGHGYTF.

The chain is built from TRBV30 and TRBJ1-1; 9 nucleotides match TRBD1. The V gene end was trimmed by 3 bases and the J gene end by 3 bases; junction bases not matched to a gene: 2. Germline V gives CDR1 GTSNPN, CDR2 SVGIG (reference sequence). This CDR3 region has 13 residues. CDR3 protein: CAWRDRGDTEAFF. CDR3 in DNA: TGTGCCTGGAGAGACAGGGGGGACACTGAAGCTTTCTTT. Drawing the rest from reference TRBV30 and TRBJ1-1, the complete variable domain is SQTIHQWPATLVQPVGSPLSLECTVEGTSNPNLYWYRQAAGRGLQLLFYSVGIGQISSEVPQNLSASRPQDRQFILSSKKLLLSDSGFYLCAWRDRGDTEAFFGQGTRLTVV.

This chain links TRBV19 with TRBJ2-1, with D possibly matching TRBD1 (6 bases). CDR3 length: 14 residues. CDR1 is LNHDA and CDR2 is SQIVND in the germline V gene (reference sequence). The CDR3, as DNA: TGTGCACTTACAGGGTTTAGAGGGTACAATGAGCAGTTCTTC. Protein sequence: CALTGFRGYNEQFF.

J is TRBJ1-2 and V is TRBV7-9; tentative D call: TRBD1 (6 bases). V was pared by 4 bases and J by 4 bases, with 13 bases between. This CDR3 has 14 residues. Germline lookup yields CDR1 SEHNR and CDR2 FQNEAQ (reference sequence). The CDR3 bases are TGTGCCAGCAGCTCCGGTGGGGGCAGCTATGGCTACACCTTC. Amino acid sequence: CASSSGGGSYGYTF.

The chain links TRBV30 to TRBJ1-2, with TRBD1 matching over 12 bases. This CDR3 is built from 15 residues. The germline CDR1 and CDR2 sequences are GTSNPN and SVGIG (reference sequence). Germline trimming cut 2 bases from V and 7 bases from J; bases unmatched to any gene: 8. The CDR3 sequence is CAWSPKGQGASGYTF. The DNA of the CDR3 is TGTGCCTGGAGTCCCAAGGGACAGGGGGCGTCTGGCTACACCTTC.

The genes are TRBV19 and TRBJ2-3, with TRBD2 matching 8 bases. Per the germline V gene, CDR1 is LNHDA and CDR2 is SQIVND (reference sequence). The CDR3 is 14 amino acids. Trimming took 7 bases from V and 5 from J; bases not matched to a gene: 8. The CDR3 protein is CASTQRGGIDTQYF. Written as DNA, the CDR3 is TGTGCCAGTACTCAACGGGGGGGGATAGATACGCAGTATTTT.

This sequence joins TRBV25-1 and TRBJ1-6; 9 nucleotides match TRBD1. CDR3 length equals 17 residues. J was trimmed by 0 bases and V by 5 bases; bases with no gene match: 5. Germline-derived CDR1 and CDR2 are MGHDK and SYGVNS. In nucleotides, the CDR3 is TGTGCCAGCAGTACCTCGACAGGGGGCTCCTATAATTCACCCCTCCACTTT. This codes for CASSTSTGGSYNSPLHF.

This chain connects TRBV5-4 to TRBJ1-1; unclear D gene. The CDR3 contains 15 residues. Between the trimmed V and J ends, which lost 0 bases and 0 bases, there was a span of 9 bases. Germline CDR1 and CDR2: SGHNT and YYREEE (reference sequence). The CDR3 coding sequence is TGTGCCAGCAGCTTGGTGGGCGGGATGAACACTGAAGCTTTCTTT. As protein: CASSLVGGMNTEAFF.

The CDR3 protein is CASSQDRIGSYNEQFF. The CDR3 region has the DNA TGTGCCAGCAGTCAGGACAGGATCGGGTCCTACAATGAGCAGTTCTTC. This chain links TRBV6-6 with TRBJ2-1, with TRBD1 identical over 7 bases. V lost 5 bases, J lost 1 base, and 8 bases stayed unmatched. CDR3 size: 16 residues. CDR1 and CDR2 from the germline V gene are MNHNY and SVGAGI (reference sequence).

The CDR3 spells CASMTSGGANTGELFF. The CDR3 nucleotides are TGTGCCAGCATGACTAGCGGGGGGGCGAACACCGGGGAGCTGTTTTTT. The chain has TRBV19 and TRBJ2-2; 14 bases are shared with TRBD2. The CDR3 has 16 amino acids. Germline CDR1 LNHDA, CDR2 SQIVND (reference sequence). After removal of 9 bases from V and 0 bases from J, the junction contained 3 bases not matched to a gene.

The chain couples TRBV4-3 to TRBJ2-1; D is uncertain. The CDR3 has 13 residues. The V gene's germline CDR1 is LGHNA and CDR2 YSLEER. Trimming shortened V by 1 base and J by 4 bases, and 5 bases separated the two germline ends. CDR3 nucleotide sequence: TGCGCCAGCAGCCAAGCGAGATACAATGAGCAGTTCTTC. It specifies CASSQARYNEQFF.

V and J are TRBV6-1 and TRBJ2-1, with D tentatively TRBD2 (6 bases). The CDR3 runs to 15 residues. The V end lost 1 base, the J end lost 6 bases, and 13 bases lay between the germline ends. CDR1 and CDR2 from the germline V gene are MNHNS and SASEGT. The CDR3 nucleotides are TGTGCCAGCAGTGAAGAGGTGCGGGGTGCCAATGAGCAGTTCTTC. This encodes CASSEEVRGANEQFF.

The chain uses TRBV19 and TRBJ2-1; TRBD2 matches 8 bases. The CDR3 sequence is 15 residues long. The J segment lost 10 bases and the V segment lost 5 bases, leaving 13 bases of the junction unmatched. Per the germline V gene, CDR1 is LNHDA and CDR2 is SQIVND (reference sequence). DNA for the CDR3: TGTGCCAGTAGTTTTGGACTAGCTACAACCAGGGAGCAGTTCTTC. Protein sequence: CASSFGLATTREQFF.

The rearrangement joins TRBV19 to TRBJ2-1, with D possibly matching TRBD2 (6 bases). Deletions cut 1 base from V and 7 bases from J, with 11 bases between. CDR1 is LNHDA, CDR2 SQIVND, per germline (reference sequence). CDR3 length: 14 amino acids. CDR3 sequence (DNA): TGTGCCAGTAGTATAGTTCTTGGGACTAATGAGCAGTTCTTC. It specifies CASSIVLGTNEQFF.

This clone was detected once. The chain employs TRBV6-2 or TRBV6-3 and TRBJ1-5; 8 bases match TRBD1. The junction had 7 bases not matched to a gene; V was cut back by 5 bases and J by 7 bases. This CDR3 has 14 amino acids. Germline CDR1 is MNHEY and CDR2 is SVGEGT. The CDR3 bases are TGTGCCAGCAGTGCCCAGGGGGCCGGGCAGCCCCAGCATTTT. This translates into CASSAQGAGQPQHF.

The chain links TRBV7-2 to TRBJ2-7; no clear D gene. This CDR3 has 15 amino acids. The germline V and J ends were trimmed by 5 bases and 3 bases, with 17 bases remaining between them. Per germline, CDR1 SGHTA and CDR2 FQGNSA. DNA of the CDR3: TGTGCCAGCAGCCACCAGACTTTAGGAGACTACGAGCAGTACTTC. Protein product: CASSHQTLGDYEQYF.

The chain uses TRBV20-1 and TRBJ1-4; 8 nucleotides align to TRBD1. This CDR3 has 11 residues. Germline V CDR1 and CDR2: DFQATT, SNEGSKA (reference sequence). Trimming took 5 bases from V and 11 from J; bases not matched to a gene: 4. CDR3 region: CSAFNRGKLFF. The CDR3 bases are TGCAGTGCTTTCAACAGGGGGAAACTGTTTTTT.

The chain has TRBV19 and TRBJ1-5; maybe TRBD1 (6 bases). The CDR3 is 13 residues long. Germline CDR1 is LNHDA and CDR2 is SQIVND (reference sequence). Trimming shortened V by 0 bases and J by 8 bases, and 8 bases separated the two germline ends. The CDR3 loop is CASSIEGGEPQHF. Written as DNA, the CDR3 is TGTGCCAGTAGTATAGAAGGGGGGGAGCCCCAGCATTTT.

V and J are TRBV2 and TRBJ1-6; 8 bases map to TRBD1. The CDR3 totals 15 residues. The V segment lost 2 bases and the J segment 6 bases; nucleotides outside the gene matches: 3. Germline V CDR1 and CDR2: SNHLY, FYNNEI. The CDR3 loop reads CASSEQGAVNSPLHF. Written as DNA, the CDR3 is TGTGCCAGCAGTGAACAGGGGGCAGTTAATTCACCCCTCCACTTT.

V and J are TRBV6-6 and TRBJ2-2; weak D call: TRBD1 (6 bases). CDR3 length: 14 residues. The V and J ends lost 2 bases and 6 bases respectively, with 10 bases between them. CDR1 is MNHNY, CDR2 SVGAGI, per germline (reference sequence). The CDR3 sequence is CASSYRGQSGELFF. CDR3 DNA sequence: TGTGCCAGCAGTTACCGAGGACAGTCCGGGGAGCTGTTTTTT.

The CDR3 here is CASSSRTALTYNEQFF. The CDR3 nucleotides are TGTGCCAGCAGCTCCAGGACAGCCCTTACCTACAATGAGCAGTTCTTC. This rearrangement joins TRBV5-4 to TRBJ2-1; a possible D gene is TRBD1 (6 bases). CDR3 length: 16 amino acids. From germline, CDR1 is SGHNT and CDR2 YYREEE (reference sequence). Trimming pared 3 bases from V and 2 bases from J, leaving 15 bases between.

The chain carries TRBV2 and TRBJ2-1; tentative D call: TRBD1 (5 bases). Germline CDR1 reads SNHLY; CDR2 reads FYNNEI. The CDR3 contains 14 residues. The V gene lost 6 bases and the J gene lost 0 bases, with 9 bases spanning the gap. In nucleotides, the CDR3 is TGTGCCAGCAGCGCGGACACCTCCTACAATGAGCAGTTCTTC. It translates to CASSADTSYNEQFF.

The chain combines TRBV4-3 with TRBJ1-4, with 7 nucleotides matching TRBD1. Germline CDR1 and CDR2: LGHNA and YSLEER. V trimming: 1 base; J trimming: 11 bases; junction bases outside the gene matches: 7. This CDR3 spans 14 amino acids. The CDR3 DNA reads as TGCGCCAGCAGCCAAGCCGGGACAGTAGGGAAACTGTTTTTT. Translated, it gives CASSQAGTVGKLFF.

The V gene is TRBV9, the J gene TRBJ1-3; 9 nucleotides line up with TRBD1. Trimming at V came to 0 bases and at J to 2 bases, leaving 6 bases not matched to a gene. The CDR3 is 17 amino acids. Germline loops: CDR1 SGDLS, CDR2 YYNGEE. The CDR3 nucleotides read TGTGCCAGCAGCGTAGCCGGGACAGGGCTCCCTGGAAACACCATATATTTT. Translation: CASSVAGTGLPGNTIYF.